Detailed here is one T cell receptor beta chain. Antigen specificity is unknown. One base away lies a much larger clone, so this may be a sequencing read error. V was shortened by 3 bases and J by 7 bases, with 10 bases between the two germline ends. CDR1 LGHNA and CDR2 YSLEER come from the germline V gene. This CDR3 contains 13 residues. The second PCR ran roughly 7 to 12 cycles with a sample-barcoded 5' primer and J-beta primers. Samples each returned at least 2.5 million CDR3-containing paired-end reads. TCRdb recomputed calls from the 5' RACE reads with MiXCR, one row per CDR3 protein. This table holds 870,000 or so distinct CDR3 sequences, about 30% found once. This entry belongs to a study of blood T cells in healthy people across ages. Study-level results: The donors' CMV status was not determined, possibly confounding changes in expanded clonotypes.

The receptor was isolated from a woman aged 80 or over in good health. Sequenced sample: blood. V usage is TRBV4-3 and J usage is TRBJ2-1; D is uncertain. For the CDR3, the DNA is TGCGCCAGCAGCCACCTTGGAGAAAATGAGCAGTTCTTC. It is translated as CASSHLGENEQFF.